Listed here are 9 T cell receptor beta chains from one sample, sequenced in a study of cytomegalovirus exposure and HLA in healthy donors. The PCR was carried out with 60 Vbeta primers and 13 Jbeta primers. Sequenced by immunoSEQ multiplex PCR; TCRdb stores in-frame clones only, minus some. The data hold 55,000 to 80,000 clones, with 65% to 90% observed a single time. The sample comprised PBMCs. Receptor source: a female donor in good health and CMV-seronegative.

The rearrangement joins TRBV6-5 to TRBJ2-7, with a weak D call TRBD1 (5 bases). This CDR3 spans 15 amino acids. The germline V and J ends were trimmed by 2 bases and 2 bases, with 13 bases remaining between them. Per the germline V gene, CDR1 is MNHEY and CDR2 is SVGAGI. The CDR3 nucleotides read TGTGCCAGCAGTTACAAGCCAGGGATTACCTACGAGCAGTACTTC. It codes for CASSYKPGITYEQYF.

Here the CDR3 reads CASRPNGEGKDTQYF. In DNA form, the CDR3 reads TGTGCCAGCAGACCCAACGGGGAGGGAAAAGATACGCAGTATTTT. The V and J genes are TRBV6-6 and TRBJ2-3, with 7 positions matching TRBD2. This CDR3 is built from 15 residues. Germline loops: CDR1 MNHNY, CDR2 SVGAGI (reference sequence). J was trimmed by 5 bases and V by 6 bases; bases with no gene match: 11.

In its sample, this clone was seen a few times. CDR3: CASSGDRGNYEQYF. The CDR3 DNA is TGTGCCAGCAGCGGGGACAGGGGCAACTACGAGCAGTACTTC. The chain employs TRBV9 and TRBJ2-7; 10 bases fit TRBD1. Germline-derived CDR1 and CDR2 are SGDLS and YYNGEE. This CDR3 is built from 14 residues. J lost 3 bases, V lost 3 bases, and 3 bases had no gene match.

This chain links TRBV27 with TRBJ2-1; no clear D. V lost 6 bases and J 4 bases, leaving 13 bases between the germline ends. Germline loops: CDR1 MNHEY, CDR2 SMNVEV (reference sequence). The CDR3 consists of 14 residues. The CDR3 region is CASSRDNRYNEQFF. DNA of the CDR3: TGTGCCAGCAGCCGCGACAACCGTTACAATGAGCAGTTCTTC.

The chain joins TRBV10-3 to TRBJ2-3, with a possible D match to TRBD1 (6 bases). Deletions cut 0 bases from V and 3 bases from J, with 16 bases between. CDR1 is ENHRY, CDR2 SYGVKD, per germline. The CDR3 covers 17 residues. Here the CDR3 reads CAISESRVGAVTDTQYF. CDR3 nucleotide sequence: TGTGCCATCAGTGAGTCGCGGGTGGGGGCCGTAACAGATACGCAGTATTTT.

The chain joins TRBV2 to TRBJ2-2; 9 bases are a match to TRBD1. Unmatched junction bases numbered 4, after V lost 9 bases and J lost 2 bases. Germline V gene lookup returns CDR1 SNHLY and CDR2 FYNNEI. CDR3 length equals 14 residues. This CDR3 is CARRTGDNTGELFF. The CDR3, as DNA: TGTGCCAGGAGGACAGGGGACAACACCGGGGAGCTGTTTTTT.

The chain combines TRBV5-4 with TRBJ2-7; TRBD2 matches 9 bases. J was trimmed by 4 bases and V by 0 bases; bases with no gene match: 5. The germline V gene encodes CDR1 SGHNT and CDR2 YYREEE (reference sequence). The CDR3 runs 15 residues. For the CDR3, the DNA is TGTGCCAGCAGCTTGGAGGCGGGGGGGTTTTACGAGCAGTACTTC. Amino acid sequence: CASSLEAGGFYEQYF.

This clone was picked up a small number of times. The chain couples TRBV6-4 to TRBJ1-1, with TRBD1 matching over 7 bases. The CDR3 is 13 amino acids. CDR1 is MRHNA and CDR2 is SNTAGT in the germline V gene. V was clipped by 2 bases and J by 7 bases; unmatched bases: 4. The CDR3 loop is CASSDRGHGEAFF. In DNA form, the CDR3 reads TGTGCCAGCAGTGACAGGGGGCATGGTGAAGCTTTCTTT.

This chain joins TRBV18 and TRBJ2-2, with D possibly being TRBD1 (5 bases). The ends were cut back, 5 bases at V and 4 bases at J, with 11 bases in the middle. CDR3 length: 14 amino acids. Per germline, CDR1 KGHSH and CDR2 LQKENI. For the CDR3, the DNA is TGTGCCAGCTCAAGGGCGGACACCACCGGGGAGCTGTTTTTT. Translated: CASSRADTTGELFF.